This T cell receptor beta chain derives from a study of T cells in Graves' hyperthyroidism and ophthalmopathy. This clonotype was detected ten times or more. Its antigen is undetermined. Researchers amplified the TCR beta CDR3 regions from RNA transcripts. In the first-round RT-PCR of the TCR CDR3, the HTBI primer set was used. TCRdb independently ran MiXCR on the multiplex PCR reads; one entry per CDR3 protein. The table has hundreds of thousands of distinct CDR3 sequences, roughly 13% seen once. Notes on the study in general: A 13 V-J signature model discriminated ophthalmopathy versus stable hyperthyroidism.

Exclusion of patients followed from uncontrolled infection, other autoimmune disease, pregnancy or lactation. With V trimmed by 6 bases and J by 2 bases, 3 bases remained unmatched. The CDR3 extends over 16 amino acids. Germline assignment: CDR1 SNHLY and CDR2 FYNNEI. The source material was blood. This chain connects TRBV2 to TRBJ2-2; 13 bases line up with TRBD2. The TCR originated in a woman between 25 and 40 years old with Graves' hyperthyroidism that later progressed to Graves' ophthalmopathy. Written as DNA, the CDR3 is TGTGCCAGCAGGGGGACTAGCGGGATCAACACCGGGGAGCTGTTTTTT. Its translation: CASRGTSGINTGELFF. The complete variable domain, with remaining parts taken from reference TRBV2 and TRBJ2-2, reads EPEVTQTPSHQVTQMGQEVILRCVPISNHLYFYWYRQILGQKVEFLVSFYNNEISEKSEIFDDQFSVERPDGSNFTLKIRSTKLEDSAMYFCASRGTSGINTGELFFGEGSRLTVL.